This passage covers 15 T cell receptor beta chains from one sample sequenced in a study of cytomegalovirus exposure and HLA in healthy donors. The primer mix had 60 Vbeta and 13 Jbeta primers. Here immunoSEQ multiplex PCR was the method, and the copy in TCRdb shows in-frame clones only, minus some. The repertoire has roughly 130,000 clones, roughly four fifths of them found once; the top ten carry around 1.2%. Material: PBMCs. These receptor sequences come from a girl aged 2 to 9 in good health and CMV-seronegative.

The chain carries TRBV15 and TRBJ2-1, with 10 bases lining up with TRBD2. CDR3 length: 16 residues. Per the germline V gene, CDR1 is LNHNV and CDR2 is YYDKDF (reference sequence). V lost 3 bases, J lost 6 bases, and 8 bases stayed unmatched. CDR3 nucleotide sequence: TGTGCCACCAGCAGCCGAGCGGGAGGGCCGCTCAATGAGCAGTTCTTC. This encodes CATSSRAGGPLNEQFF.

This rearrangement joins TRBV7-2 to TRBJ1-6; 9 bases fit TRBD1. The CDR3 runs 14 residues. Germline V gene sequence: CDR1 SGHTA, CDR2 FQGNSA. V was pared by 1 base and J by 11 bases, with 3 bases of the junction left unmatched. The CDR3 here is CASSLGTGGPPLHF. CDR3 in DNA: TGTGCCAGCAGCTTAGGTACAGGGGGCCCACCCCTCCACTTT.

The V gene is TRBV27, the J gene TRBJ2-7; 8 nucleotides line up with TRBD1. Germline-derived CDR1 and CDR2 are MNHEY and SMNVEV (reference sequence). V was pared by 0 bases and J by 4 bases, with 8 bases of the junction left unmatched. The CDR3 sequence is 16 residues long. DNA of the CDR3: TGTGCCAGCAGTTTATCGAGGCCAGGGGGCAGTTACGAGCAGTACTTC. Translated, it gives CASSLSRPGGSYEQYF.

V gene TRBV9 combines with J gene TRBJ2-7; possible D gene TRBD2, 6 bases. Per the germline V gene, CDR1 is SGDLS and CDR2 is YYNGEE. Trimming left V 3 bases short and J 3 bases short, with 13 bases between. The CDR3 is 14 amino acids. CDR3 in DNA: TGTGCCAGCAGCGAGGGACTTGCGAACTACGAGCAGTACTTC. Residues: CASSEGLANYEQYF.

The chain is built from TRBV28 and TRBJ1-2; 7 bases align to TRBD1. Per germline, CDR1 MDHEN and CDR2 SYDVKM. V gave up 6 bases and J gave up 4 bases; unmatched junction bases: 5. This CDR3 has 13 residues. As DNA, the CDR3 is TGTGCCAGCAGGCCCGGGACAGCCTATGGCTACACCTTC. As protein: CASRPGTAYGYTF.

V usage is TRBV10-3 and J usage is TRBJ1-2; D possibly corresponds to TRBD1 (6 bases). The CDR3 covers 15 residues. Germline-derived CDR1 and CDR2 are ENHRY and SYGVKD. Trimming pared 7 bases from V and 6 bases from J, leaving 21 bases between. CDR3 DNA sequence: TGTGCCATCATTGCGTCTCTGGACAGCGTAAATGGCTACACCTTC. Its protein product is CAIIASLDSVNGYTF.

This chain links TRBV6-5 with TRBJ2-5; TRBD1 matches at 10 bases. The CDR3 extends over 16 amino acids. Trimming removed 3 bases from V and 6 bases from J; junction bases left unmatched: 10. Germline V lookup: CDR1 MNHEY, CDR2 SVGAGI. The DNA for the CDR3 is TGTGCCAGCAGTTATGGATCGGGACAGGGGAGGCAGACCCAGTACTTC. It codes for CASSYGSGQGRQTQYF.

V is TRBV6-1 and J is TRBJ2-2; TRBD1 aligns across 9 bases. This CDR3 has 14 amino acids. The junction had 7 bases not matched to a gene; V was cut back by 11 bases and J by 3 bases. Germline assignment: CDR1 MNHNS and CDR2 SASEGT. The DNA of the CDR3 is TGTGCCTCTAACCGGGACAGGGACACCGGGGAGCTGTTTTTT. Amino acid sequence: CASNRDRDTGELFF.

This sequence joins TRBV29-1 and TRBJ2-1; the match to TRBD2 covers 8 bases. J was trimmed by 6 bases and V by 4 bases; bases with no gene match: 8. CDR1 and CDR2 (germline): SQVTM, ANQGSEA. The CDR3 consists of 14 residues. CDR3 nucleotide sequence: TGCAGCGTTGTCATCAGCGGGAGTCCCAATGAGCAGTTCTTC. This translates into CSVVISGSPNEQFF.

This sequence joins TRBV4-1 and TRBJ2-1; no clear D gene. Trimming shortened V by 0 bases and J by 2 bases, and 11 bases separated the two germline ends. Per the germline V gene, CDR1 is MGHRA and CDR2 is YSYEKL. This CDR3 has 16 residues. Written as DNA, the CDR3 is TGCGCCAGCAGCCAAGAACAGTTCACGGCCTACAATGAGCAGTTCTTC. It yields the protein CASSQEQFTAYNEQFF.

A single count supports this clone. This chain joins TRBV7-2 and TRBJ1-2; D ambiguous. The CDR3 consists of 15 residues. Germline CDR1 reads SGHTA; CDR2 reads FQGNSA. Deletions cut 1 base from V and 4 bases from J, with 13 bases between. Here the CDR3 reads CASSLGAGNIYGYTF. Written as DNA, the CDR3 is TGTGCCAGCAGCTTAGGGGCCGGGAATATCTATGGCTACACCTTC.

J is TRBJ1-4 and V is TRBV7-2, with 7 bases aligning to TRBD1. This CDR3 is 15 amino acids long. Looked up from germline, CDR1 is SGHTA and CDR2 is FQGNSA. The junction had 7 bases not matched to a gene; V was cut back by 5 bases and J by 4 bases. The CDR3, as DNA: TGTGCCAGCAGCCCACGGACAGGTTTTAATGAAAAACTGTTTTTT. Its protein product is CASSPRTGFNEKLFF.

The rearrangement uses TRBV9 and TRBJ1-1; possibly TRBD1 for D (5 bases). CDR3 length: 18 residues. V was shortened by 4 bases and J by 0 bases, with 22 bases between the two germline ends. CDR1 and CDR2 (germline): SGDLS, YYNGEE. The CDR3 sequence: CASSRVGGVGGMNTEAFF. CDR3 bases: TGTGCCAGCAGCAGGGTTGGAGGGGTGGGCGGGATGAACACTGAAGCTTTCTTT.

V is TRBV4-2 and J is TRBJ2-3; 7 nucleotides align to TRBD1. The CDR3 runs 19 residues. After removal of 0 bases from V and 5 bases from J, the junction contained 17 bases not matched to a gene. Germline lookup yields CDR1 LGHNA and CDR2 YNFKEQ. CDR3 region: CASSQDPDSPGSGGDTQYF. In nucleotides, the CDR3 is TGTGCCAGCAGCCAAGATCCCGACAGCCCGGGGTCAGGGGGAGATACGCAGTATTTT.

The CDR3 sequence: CASRHTGTVNTGELFF. The CDR3, as DNA: TGTGCCAGTCGACACACCGGGACAGTAAACACCGGGGAGCTGTTTTTT. The chain recombines TRBV19 with TRBJ2-2; 7 nucleotides align to TRBD1. Germline CDR1 LNHDA, CDR2 SQIVND (reference sequence). The CDR3 covers 16 residues. Losses at the gene ends were 8 bases for V and 2 bases for J; bases not matched to a gene: 11.